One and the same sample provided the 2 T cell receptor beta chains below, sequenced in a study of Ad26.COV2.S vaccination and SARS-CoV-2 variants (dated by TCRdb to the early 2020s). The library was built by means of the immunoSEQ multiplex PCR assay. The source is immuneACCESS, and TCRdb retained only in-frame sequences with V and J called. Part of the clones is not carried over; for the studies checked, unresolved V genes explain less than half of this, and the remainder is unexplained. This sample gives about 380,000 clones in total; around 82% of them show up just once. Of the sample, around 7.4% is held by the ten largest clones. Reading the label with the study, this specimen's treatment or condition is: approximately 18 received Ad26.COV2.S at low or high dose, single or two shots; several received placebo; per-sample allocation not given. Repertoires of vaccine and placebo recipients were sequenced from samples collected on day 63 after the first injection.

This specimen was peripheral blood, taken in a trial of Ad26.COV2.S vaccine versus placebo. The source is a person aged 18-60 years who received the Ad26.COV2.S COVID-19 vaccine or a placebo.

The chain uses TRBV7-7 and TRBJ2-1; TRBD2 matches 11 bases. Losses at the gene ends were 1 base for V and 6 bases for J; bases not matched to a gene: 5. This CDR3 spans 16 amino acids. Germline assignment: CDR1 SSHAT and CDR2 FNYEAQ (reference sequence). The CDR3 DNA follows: TGTGCCAGCAGCTTAGGAACTAGCGGGAGAAGCAATGAGCAGTTCTTC. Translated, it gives CASSLGTSGRSNEQFF.

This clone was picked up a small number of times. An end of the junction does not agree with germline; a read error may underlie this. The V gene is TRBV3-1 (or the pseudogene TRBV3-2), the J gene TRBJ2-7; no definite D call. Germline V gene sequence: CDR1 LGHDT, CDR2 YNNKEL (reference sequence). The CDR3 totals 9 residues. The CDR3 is CASSQELPF. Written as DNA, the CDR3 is TGTGCCAGCAGCCAGGAACTCCCCTTC.